These T cell receptor beta chains were read from a single sample in a study of shared clonotypes between healthy human individuals. Profiled with immunoSEQ multiplex PCR; TCRdb holds only in-frame clones, not every one. The sample shows 2 million to 2.5 million clones, approximately 90% of them seen only once. The sequenced sample was naive CD4+ T cells from PBMCs. These receptors came from a man younger than 35 in good health. Some clones in this sample may be carry-over from other donors' samples. The CDR3 runs from the conserved cysteine through the conserved F or W. Fields, in order: D gene, V gene, J gene, clone size, CDR3 protein, CDR3 DNA. A D gene is named only where the DNA matches it firmly. Only some rows state a clone size, as once, few, many or a class for expanded clones.

>NA|TRBV5-4|TRBJ2-3|NA
CASSKTSTDTQYF
TGTGCCAGCAGCAAAACTAGCACAGATACGCAGTATTTT
>NA|TRBV4-3|TRBJ1-5|NA
CASSQDWGYGLEQPQHF
TGCGCCAGCAGCCAAGATTGGGGGTATGGGCTCGAACAGCCCCAGCATTTT
>TRBD1|TRBV2|TRBJ1-1|NA
CASRPGQGIWNTEAFF
TGTGCCAGCCGACCGGGACAGGGTATATGGAACACTGAAGCTTTCTTT
>TRBD2|TRBV5-1|TRBJ2-5|NA
CASSPTSGEETQYF
TGCGCCAGCAGCCCCACTAGCGGTGAAGAGACCCAGTACTTC
>TRBD1|TRBV28|TRBJ1-5|few
CASSLQTGGINQPQHF
TGTGCCAGCAGTTTACAAACAGGGGGTATCAATCAGCCCCAGCATTTT
>TRBD1|TRBV5-1|TRBJ2-7|NA
CASSPGQGVDEQYF
TGCGCCAGCAGCCCAGGACAGGGGGTGGACGAGCAGTACTTC
>TRBD2|TRBV19|TRBJ2-5|NA
CASTGDYGAVLETQYF
TGTGCCAGTACCGGGGACTACGGGGCCGTCTTAGAGACCCAGTACTTC
>TRBD2|TRBV2|TRBJ2-5|once
CASSEAGGGRETQYF
TGTGCCAGCAGTGAAGCGGGGGGGGGTCGCGAGACCCAGTACTTC
>NA|TRBV7-2|TRBJ2-1|NA
CASSFSGSYNEQFF
TGTGCCAGCAGCTTCAGTGGCTCCTACAATGAGCAGTTCTTC
>TRBD1|TRBV18|TRBJ2-1|NA
CASSPGQGGHNEQFF
TGTGCCAGCTCACCTGGACAGGGTGGTCACAATGAGCAGTTCTTC